This TCR beta chain was retrieved from a study of blood T cell repertoires in COVID-19. The wider study: The United States, Italy and Spain provided the acute and convalescent COVID-19 samples. PBMCs, B-cell-depleted T cells, or T cells provided the cDNA or gDNA that made up the material.

Some clones are missing from TCRdb's copy, which holds only in-frame ones; the method was immunoSEQ multiplex PCR. The data show 150,000 to 200,000 clones, with about 91% seen just once and 0.77% held by the top ten. Germline CDR1 SGHRS, CDR2 YFSETQ. Trimming removed 0 bases from V and 0 bases from J, with 4 bases in between. This CDR3 contains 14 residues. The recovered donors of Cohort 3 showed two negative PCRs, clearance, or symptom resolution. The TCR originated in a woman under 30 who had recovered from COVID-19. Sequenced input: PBMCs or T cells enriched from blood (not recorded which). The rearrangement uses TRBV5-1 and TRBJ1-3; no firm D call. This CDR3 is CASSLVSSGNTIYF. CDR3 in DNA: TGCGCCAGCAGCTTGGTTAGCTCTGGAAACACCATATATTTT.